This is a list of T cell receptor beta chains from one sample in a study of T-cell reconstitution after alpha-beta-depleted transplantation in children. TCRdb reprocessed the PCR reads via MiXCR and lists one record per CDR3 protein. The repertoire has around 270,000 distinct CDR3 sequences, around 7.1% of them found once; the top ten carry approximately 9.6%. The material sequenced was peripheral blood, taken 360 days after TCRalphabeta/CD19-depleted stem cell transplant. Receptor source: a female patient aged 2-9 years who had a stem cell transplant for Fanconi anemia, so the T cells may come from the graft donor. Both conserved end residues are part of each CDR3. Fields, in order: clone size, D gene, J gene, V gene, CDR3 DNA, CDR3 protein. D genes are given only for firm matches. Part of the rows lack a size; the others show once, few, many or a class for expanded clones.

many - TRBJ2-2 TRBV29-1 TGCAGCGTTGAAGATCGGCCAGGCCCGAACACCGGGGAGCTGTTTTTT CSVEDRPGPNTGELFF
many - TRBJ2-7 TRBV7-6 TGTGCCAGCAGCATAACTACAGGATCCTCGGGGGAGCAGTACTTC CASSITTGSSGEQYF
many TRBD1 TRBJ1-5 TRBV20-1 TGCAGTGCCCCCGGGACAGGGGGCAAATCGGGTCAGCCCCAGCATTTT CSAPGTGGKSGQPQHF
few TRBD1 TRBJ2-3 TRBV2 TGTGCCAGCAGTACGCCCCGGGACAGGGGAAGGGATACGCAGTATTTT CASSTPRDRGRDTQYF
- - TRBJ2-7 TRBV11-2 TGTGCCAGCAGCTTTGCGGTAGATTTATACGAGCAGTACTTC CASSFAVDLYEQYF
many - TRBJ2-2 TRBV6-5 TGTGCCAGCAGTTACTTTGTATCCGGGGAGCTGTTTTTT CASSYFVSGELFF
many - TRBJ1-1 TRBV7-2 TGTGCCAGCAGCTTAGCGCGACCGCCCACTGAAGCTTTCTTT CASSLARPPTEAFF
- - TRBJ2-7 TRBV9 TGTGCCAGCAGCGTATCTGGTCTCGGGAACGAGCAGTACTTC CASSVSGLGNEQYF
many - TRBJ2-2 TRBV20-1 TGCAGTGCTAGAGATACTAGCCGGGAGCTGTTTTTT CSARDTSRELFF
many - TRBJ2-2 TRBV7-9 TGTGCCAGCAGCCCGTCGGACGGATACACCGGGGAGCTGTTTTTT CASSPSDGYTGELFF
few TRBD1 TRBJ2-2 TRBV27 TGTGCCAGCAGTTTCAACAGGGGGCGCGGGACCGGGGAGCTGTTTTTT CASSFNRGRGTGELFF
many TRBD2 TRBJ2-3 TRBV12-3/TRBV12-4 TGTGCCAGCAGCAATCTTCCGCGGGGGGACAAAGATACGCAGTATTTT CASSNLPRGDKDTQYF
many - TRBJ2-2 TRBV5-1 TGCGCCAGCAGCTTGGAAAGATCCGGGGTAACCGGGGAGCTGTTTTTT CASSLERSGVTGELFF
many - TRBJ1-5 TRBV6-6 TGTGGCGCCAGGAGGCATAGCAATCAGCCCCAGCATTTT CGARRHSNQPQHF
- - TRBJ1-6 TRBV6-1 TGTGCCAGCAGGGAGACCTTAAACTCCTATAATTCACCCCTCCACTTT CASRETLNSYNSPLHF
few - TRBJ1-2 TRBV28 TGTGCCAGCAGTTTCCCCAGACAGGACTATGGCTACACCTTC CASSFPRQDYGYTF
many - TRBJ2-1 TRBV14 TGTGCCAGCAGCCAATTAGCACAAATGGCGGGACCCTACAATGAGCAGTTCTTC CASSQLAQMAGPYNEQFF
many - TRBJ2-1 TRBV6-5 TGTGCCAGCACGTTGGGGGAAGGGGGTCCCAGCTCCTACAATGAGCAGTTCTTC CASTLGEGGPSSYNEQFF
few - TRBJ2-2 TRBV21-1 TGTGCCAGCAGCAAAGGGGCAGGGCCTCCTCCGAACACCGGGGAGCTGTTTTTT CASSKGAGPPPNTGELFF
many - TRBJ2-3 TRBV9 TGTGCCAGCAGCGTAGATGGCGGAGAAAGCACAGATACGCAGTATTTT CASSVDGGESTDTQYF
many - TRBJ2-7 TRBV27 TGTGCCAGCAGTTTAAGGTCGGGAAAAGGTAATAACGAGCAGTACTTC CASSLRSGKGNNEQYF
many TRBD1 TRBJ2-1 TRBV5-1 TGCGCCAGCAGCTCATCCGGGACAGGTAACAATGAGCAGTTCTTC CASSSSGTGNNEQFF
many TRBD1 TRBJ2-2 TRBV18 TGTGCCAGCTCACCAGATAACAGGGGAGTATGGAACGGGGAGCTGTTTTTT CASSPDNRGVWNGELFF
many TRBD2 TRBJ2-1 TRBV12-3/TRBV12-4 TGTGCCAGCAGTCCCCCGGCTAGCGGGGGCAGTGAGCAGTTCTTC CASSPPASGGSEQFF
many TRBD2 TRBJ2-1 TRBV7-2 TGTGCCAGCAGCTTAGTCTGGGCGGGGGGGAGTGAGCAGTTCTTC CASSLVWAGGSEQFF
many - TRBJ1-1 TRBV28 TGTGCCAGCGGGGGACCGTTTTGGAACACTGAAGCTTTCTTT CASGGPFWNTEAFF
many - TRBJ2-3 TRBV6-5 TGTGCCAGCAGTTACTGGTCGTCCCCTATGAACACAGATACGCAGTATTTT CASSYWSSPMNTDTQYF
few - TRBJ1-6 TRBV4-3 TGCGCCAGCAGCCAAGATCTGGTCAGGGGTTCACCCCTCCACTTT CASSQDLVRGSPLHF
many TRBD1 TRBJ2-7 TRBV7-9 TGTGCCAGCACGGACAGGGAAAGGTACGAGCAGTACTTC CASTDRERYEQYF
many - TRBJ2-1 TRBV12-3/TRBV12-4 TGTGCCAGCAGTTTTGTCTCGGGGAGGGGGTACAATGAGCAGTTCTTC CASSFVSGRGYNEQFF
- - TRBJ1-5 TRBV29-1 TGCAGCGTAAGAACAGGTTTCAATCAGCCCCAGCATTTT CSVRTGFNQPQHF
- - TRBJ2-7 TRBV3-1 TGTGCCAGCAGCCAAGCGTACGGGGAGGTCTACGAGCAGTACTTC CASSQAYGEVYEQYF
many TRBD1 TRBJ2-1 TRBV29-1 TGCAGCGTTGATGAGGGACAGGGCCTATTGGATGAGCAGTTCTTC CSVDEGQGLLDEQFF
- TRBD1 TRBJ1-5 TRBV4-2 TGTGCCAGTGCGCAAGGGACAGGCAATCAGCCCCAGCATTTT CASAQGTGNQPQHF
many - TRBJ2-5 TRBV6-1 TGTGCCAGCAGTCGATTACTCACGGAGACCCAGTACTTC CASSRLLTETQYF
few TRBD2 TRBJ2-4 TRBV20-1 TGCAGTGCAGAGGGACTAGCGGGAGTCATCACCAACATTCAGTACTTC CSAEGLAGVITNIQYF
many - TRBJ2-2 TRBV12-3/TRBV12-4 TGTGCCAGCAACCCTATACGGACAGCACTTAACACCGGGGAGCTGTTTTTT CASNPIRTALNTGELFF
many - TRBJ2-6 TRBV27 TGTGCCAGCAGTTTCAGTGGGGCCAACGTCCTGACTTTC CASSFSGANVLTF
many - TRBJ2-5 TRBV7-3 TGTGCCAGCAGCTTAAATCCCGGACTACCGAAAGAGACCCAGTACTTC CASSLNPGLPKETQYF
once - TRBJ2-3 TRBV5-6 TGTGCCAGCAGCTTCAACATAGTCACAGATACGCAGTATTTT CASSFNIVTDTQYF
many TRBD1 TRBJ1-1 TRBV20-1 TGCAGTGCTAGTAGACAGGGCCCTATCAGCTATCAACCTGAAGCTTTCTTT CSASRQGPISYQPEAFF
- TRBD2 TRBJ2-5 TRBV12-3/TRBV12-4 TGTGCCAGCAGTTTTTATGTACTAGCGGGAAAAGAGACCCAGTACTTC CASSFYVLAGKETQYF
- - TRBJ2-2 TRBV3-1 TGTGCCACCTGCAAGCACGGGCCTTGGACCCCCGGGGAGCTGTTTTTT CATCKHGPWTPGELFF
many - TRBJ1-1 TRBV28 TGTGCCAGCACCTCCTCCCTGGTTAGTCCTGAAGCTTTCTTT CASTSSLVSPEAFF
many - TRBJ2-7 TRBV5-1 TGCGCCAGCAGCTTGGGAGGAAAAACGAACGAGCAGTACTTC CASSLGGKTNEQYF
- TRBD2 TRBJ2-2 TRBV7-3 TGTGCCAGCAGCCCGACTAGCGGCCGAGTCGGGGAGCTGTTTTTT CASSPTSGRVGELFF
- - TRBJ1-6 TRBV7-2 TGTGCCAGCAGGGTAGGCAGGGTAGGGAATTCACCCCTCCACTTT CASRVGRVGNSPLHF
- - TRBJ2-6 TRBV3-1 TGTGCCAGCAGCGGGCAGGTTCGCGGGGCCAACGTCCTGACTTTC CASSGQVRGANVLTF
few - TRBJ1-4 TRBV19 TGTGCCAGTAGTATCCCCGCAGCAGGCGAAAAACTGTTTTTT CASSIPAAGEKLFF
- - TRBJ2-2 TRBV12-3/TRBV12-4 TGTGCCAGCAGTTTAAGGGGGGTGAACACCGGGGAGCTGTTTTTT CASSLRGVNTGELFF
many TRBD1 TRBJ2-7 TRBV10-2 TGCGCCAGCAGTGAGTATCTCCTAGGGGGCAACGAGCAGTACTTC CASSEYLLGGNEQYF
many TRBD2 TRBJ2-7 TRBV5-1 TGCGCCAGCAGTCACGGGACTAGGGTATCCTACGAGCAGTACTTC CASSHGTRVSYEQYF
many TRBD2 TRBJ2-1 TRBV7-9 TGTGCCAGCAGTTCCCCCGGGACTAGCGGCAATGAGCAGTTCTTC CASSSPGTSGNEQFF
many - TRBJ2-7 TRBV7-9 TGTGCCAGCAGCACACTAAGGAACGAGCAGTACTTC CASSTLRNEQYF
few - TRBJ1-2 TRBV28 TGTGCCAGCAGCGGACATATAGATGGCTACACCTTC CASSGHIDGYTF